This T cell receptor (beta chain) was sequenced during a study of blood T cells in healthy people across ages. A few counts support this clonotype. The second PCR ran about 6 to 12 cycles with a sample-barcoded 5' primer and J-beta primers. Using its own MiXCR run on the 5' RACE reads, TCRdb lists one record per CDR3 protein. This sample yields around 1,500,000 distinct CDR3 sequences, of which 42% are seen a single time; roughly 7.7% belongs to the top ten. The ends lost 4 bases at V and 5 bases at J; junction bases unmatched: 11. The CDR3 has 15 amino acids. The origin of this receptor is a woman aged 18-29 years in good health. The sample consisted of blood. The genes are TRBV12-3 or TRBV12-4 and TRBJ2-7, with 7 bases that match TRBD1. The CDR3 DNA sequence: TGTGCCAGCAGTTCCGATGACAGGGCGTGGAACGAGCAGTACTTC. Its protein is CASSSDDRAWNEQYF.